This T cell receptor (beta chain) is drawn from a study of blood T cell repertoires in COVID-19. Overall study context: Donors in the United States, Italy and Spain gave samples during acute or convalescent COVID-19. PBMCs, B-cell-depleted T cells, or T cells provided the cDNA or gDNA that made up the material.

CDR3 length: 17 residues. In the authors' methods: Estimates of nucleated cell counts were drawn from the amplification of reference gene primers. The method was immunoSEQ multiplex PCR; TCRdb's version includes in-frame clones alone and lacks a portion of them. For V, J and clone size, that table is used; D and trimming come from the DNA. Seen here are some 270,000 clones, more than 75% observed once, and the top ten hold 8.5% to 9%. What was sequenced was peripheral blood. This chain connects TRBV21-1 to TRBJ2-6; whether TRBD1, the table's D call, matches the DNA was not checked. TRBV21-1 is flagged as a pseudogene. This TCR was sampled from a man aged 40-50 years with active or convalescent COVID-19. CDR3 bases: TGTGCCAGCACTCCGCAGGGGCGATGCTCTGGGGCCAACGTCCTGACTTTC. Encoded protein: CASTPQGRCSGANVLTF.